The present T cell receptor beta chain was sequenced within a study of cytomegalovirus exposure and HLA in healthy donors. The primer mix had 60 Vbeta and 13 Jbeta primers. Here immunoSEQ multiplex PCR was the method, and the copy in TCRdb shows in-frame clones only, minus some. The table records under 100,000 clones, 63% of them present only once. The sequence was obtained from a woman between 40 and 50 years old in good health and CMV-seropositive. Sequences were obtained from PBMCs.

CDR3 DNA sequence: TGTGCCAGTAGGTCGGGACAGGGGGCCTATGGCTACACCTTC. It specifies CASRSGQGAYGYTF. The V gene is TRBV19, the J gene TRBJ1-2, with 12 nucleotides matching TRBD1. This CDR3 is built from 14 residues. Germline-derived CDR1 and CDR2 are LNHDA and SQIVND (reference sequence). J lost 4 bases, V lost 6 bases, and 3 bases had no gene match.